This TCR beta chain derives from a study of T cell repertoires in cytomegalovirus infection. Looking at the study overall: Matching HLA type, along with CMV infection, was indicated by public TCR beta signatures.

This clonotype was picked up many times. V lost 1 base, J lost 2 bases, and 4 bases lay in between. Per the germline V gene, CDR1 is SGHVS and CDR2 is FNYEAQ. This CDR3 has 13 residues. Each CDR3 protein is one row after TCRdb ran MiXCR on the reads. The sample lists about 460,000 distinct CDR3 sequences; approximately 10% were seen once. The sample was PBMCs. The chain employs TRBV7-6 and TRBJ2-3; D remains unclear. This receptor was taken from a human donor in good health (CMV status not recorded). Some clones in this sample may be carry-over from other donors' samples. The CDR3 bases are TGTGCCAGCAGCTTAGATTTCACAGATACGCAGTATTTT. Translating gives CASSLDFTDTQYF.